Sequencing of this T cell receptor beta chain was carried out in a study of PD-L1 blockade in urothelial cancer. Germline loops: CDR1 MDHEN, CDR2 SYDVKM. V dropped 4 bases and J dropped 6; count of bases not matched to a gene: 7. This CDR3 region has 15 residues. Here immunoSEQ multiplex PCR was the method, and the copy in TCRdb shows in-frame clones only, minus some. Among about 130,000 clones, roughly 80% were seen once, and the ten largest hold 2.5% to 4%. This clone was detected a few times. Sample time point: pretreatment peripheral blood. J is TRBJ1-4 and V is TRBV28, with TRBD1 identical over 8 bases. The receptor comes from a man aged 50-59 years with urothelial cancer. The input for sequencing was PBMCs, taken around atezolizumab (anti-PD-L1) treatment. The CDR3 DNA is TGTGCCAGCAGTTCATCGGACAGGGACTATGAAAAACTGTTTTTT. Its translation: CASSSSDRDYEKLFF.